One and the same sample provided the 9 T cell receptor beta chains below, sequenced in a study of T-cell reconstitution after alpha-beta-depleted transplantation in children listed by TCRdb under 2016. The intended sense of this specimen's treatment or condition label: allogeneic hematopoietic cell transplantation with graft depleted of TCRalphabeta T cells and CD19 B cells. Preparation of the library involved PCR. The data were produced on an Illumina HiSeq 2500. To normalize quantification of the TCRbeta repertoire, the TCR libraries were built with molecular barcoding that relied on unique molecular identifiers. In TCRdb, the public reads were trimmed at Q25 with fastp and aligned with MiXCR, with productive beta chains retained. Every entry covers one CDR3 protein and lists the most common genes and DNA from its rows. This sample holds 250,000 to 300,000 distinct CDR3 sequences; approximately 10% were observed only once. The ten biggest clones cover around 22% of the sample.

Sequences were derived from peripheral blood, sampled 180 days after TCRalphabeta/CD19-depleted stem cell transplant. The receptors originated from a male patient between 2 and 10 years old who had a stem cell transplant for chronic granulomatous disease, so the T cells may come from the graft donor.

This clonotype occurred many times. CDR3 protein: CASLPLASTDTQYF. Here the CDR3 DNA reads TGTGCCAGCCTTCCACTAGCGAGCACAGATACGCAGTATTTT. The chain uses TRBV12-3 or TRBV12-4 and TRBJ2-3; 7 positions agree with TRBD2. V lost 8 bases, J lost 0 bases, and 5 bases stayed unmatched. The CDR3 is 14 amino acids.

The table lists this clonotype with many counts. The chain is built from TRBV28 and TRBJ1-2; D is possibly TRBD1 (5 bases). Trimming took 6 bases from V and 4 from J, leaving 12 bases between them. This CDR3 comprises 13 residues. CDR1 is MDHEN and CDR2 is SYDVKM in the germline V gene. CDR3 nucleotides: TGTGCCAGCAGAACTTCAGGGTTCTATGGCTACACCTTC. It codes for CASRTSGFYGYTF.

This clonotype was seen ten or more times. The chain's CDR3 is CATGTSGGNEQFF. CDR3 sequence (DNA): TGTGCCACCGGGACTAGCGGAGGGAATGAGCAGTTCTTC. J is TRBJ2-1 and V is TRBV24-1, with 11 bases that match TRBD2. V trimming: 9 bases; J trimming: 7 bases; junction bases outside the gene matches: 4. The germline V gene has CDR1 KGHDR and CDR2 SFDVKD. This CDR3 has 13 amino acids.

Many counts were recorded for this clonotype. The J gene is TRBJ1-2, the V gene TRBV29-1, with D perhaps matching TRBD1 (5 bases). Germline assignment: CDR1 SQVTM and CDR2 ANQGSEA. Trimming took 2 bases from V and 6 from J, leaving 7 bases between them. CDR3 length: 11 residues. The DNA for the CDR3 is TGCAGCGTTGAACGGGGGAATGGCTACACCTTC. Encoded protein: CSVERGNGYTF.

The chain is built from TRBV30 and TRBJ1-4; TRBD1 might be the D (5 bases). The CDR3 sequence is 14 residues long. Trimming removed 5 bases at V and 5 bases at J, with 15 bases between. The V gene's germline CDR1 is GTSNPN and CDR2 SVGIG (reference sequence). The CDR3 sequence: CAWGTGGENEKLFF. The CDR3 bases are TGTGCCTGGGGGACTGGCGGGGAGAATGAAAAACTGTTTTTT.

This clonotype was found many times. J is TRBJ1-4 and V is TRBV5-5; D gene unclear. Trimming left V 3 bases short and J 5 bases short, with 5 bases between. CDR3 size: 12 residues. Per germline, CDR1 SGHKS and CDR2 YYEKEE (reference sequence). CDR3 region: CASSYRNEKLFF. CDR3 bases: TGTGCCAGCAGCTACCGAAATGAAAAACTGTTTTTT.

This clonotype was seen ten or more times. J is TRBJ1-3 and V is TRBV2; D remains ambiguous. The CDR3 covers 15 residues. Looked up from germline, CDR1 is SNHLY and CDR2 is FYNNEI. Trimming cost V 6 bases and J 2 bases, with 14 bases left between them. The CDR3 DNA sequence: TGTGCCAGCAGGGCGGGCCCCTCTGCTGGAAACACCATATATTTT. This encodes CASRAGPSAGNTIYF. The whole variable domain, filled in from reference TRBV2 and TRBJ1-3, reads EPEVTQTPSHQVTQMGQEVILRCVPISNHLYFYWYRQILGQKVEFLVSFYNNEISEKSEIFDDQFSVERPDGSNFTLKIRSTKLEDSAMYFCASRAGPSAGNTIYFGEGSWLTVV.

This clonotype was found many times. The chain couples TRBV5-5 to TRBJ2-1; D uncertain. The germline gives CDR1 SGHKS, CDR2 YYEKEE (reference sequence). This CDR3 has 14 residues. Trimming left V 4 bases short and J 5 bases short, with 13 bases between. The CDR3 region is CASSRRPDHNEQFF. CDR3 in DNA: TGTGCCAGCAGCCGACGGCCTGACCACAATGAGCAGTTCTTC.

This clonotype showed up just a few times. The gene calls are TRBV28 and TRBJ2-2; the D gene is possibly TRBD1 (6 bases). Germline CDR1 and CDR2: MDHEN and SYDVKM. CDR3 length equals 14 residues. The ends were cut back, 6 bases at V and 1 base at J, with 9 bases in the middle. The CDR3 coding sequence is TGTGCCAGCAGACAACAGGGGAACACCGGGGAGCTGTTTTTT. Its translation: CASRQQGNTGELFF.